Listed below are T cell receptor beta chains from one sample, sequenced in a study of post-analysis software for immune sequencing data. TCRdb ran MiXCR on the PCR reads and lists one entry per CDR3 protein. The table lists hundreds of thousands of distinct CDR3 sequences, approximately 57% of them singletons. The sequenced sample consisted of blood. These receptors originate from a girl between 10 and 17 years old with multiple sclerosis. CDR3s include the opening cysteine and the closing phenylalanine or tryptophan. A D gene is named only where the DNA matches it firmly. Part of the rows lack a size; the others show once, few, many or a class for expanded clones.

clone_size	d_call	v_call	j_call	cdr3_nt	cdr3_aa
once	TRBD1	TRBV6-1	TRBJ1-2	TGTGCCAGCAGTGAGGGACAGGGTTGGAATGGCTACACCTTC	CASSEGQGWNGYTF
few	.	TRBV18	TRBJ2-1	TGTGCCAGCTCACCCCTCGGGGCAGGGACCTACAATGAGCAGTTCTTC	CASSPLGAGTYNEQFF
.	TRBD1	TRBV18	TRBJ2-1	TGTGCCAGCTCCCCAGTTTGGGGACAGGGGTTACAGCGCTCCTACAATGAGCAGTTCTTC	CASSPVWGQGLQRSYNEQFF
.	.	TRBV20-1	TRBJ1-4	TGCAGTGCTAGAAACCTCGGCGCACGGGAAAAACTGTTTTTT	CSARNLGAREKLFF
few	.	TRBV20-1	TRBJ2-5	TGCAGTGCTAGCCCCCCCATCCGGGTCTTGAGAAAGGAGACCCAGTACTTC	CSASPPIRVLRKETQYF
.	.	TRBV18	TRBJ2-5	TGTGCCAGCTCGGGCAGGGAGGAACGGGAGACCCAGTACTTC	CASSGREERETQYF
few	TRBD2	TRBV7-3	TRBJ2-3	TGTGCCAGCAGCTCGCAGGATCTAGCGGGAGGCACAGATACGCAGTATTTT	CASSSQDLAGGTDTQYF
.	.	TRBV5-1	TRBJ1-3	TGCGCCAGCAGCGGACGGGCAGACACCATATATTTT	CASSGRADTIYF
.	.	TRBV5-1	TRBJ1-2	TGCGCCAGCAGCTTAGGAGGTATACTCACCGATGGCTACACCTTC	CASSLGGILTDGYTF
.	TRBD1	TRBV29-1	TRBJ1-2	TGCAGCGTAGACAGGGGTCGAGGAGGTGGCTACACCTTC	CSVDRGRGGGYTF
.	.	TRBV28	TRBJ1-2	TGTGCCAGCAGTTTAGACCCCTATGGCTACACCTTC	CASSLDPYGYTF
.	.	TRBV12-3/TRBV12-4	TRBJ2-4	TGTGCCAGTTGCGGAGGGCCGGAGAAAAACATTCAGTACTTC	CASCGGPEKNIQYF
.	.	TRBV15	TRBJ2-1	TGTGCCACCAGCACCTCCGGGCCTCTATTTTCCAATGAGCAGTTCTTC	CATSTSGPLFSNEQFF
.	TRBD2	TRBV7-9	TRBJ2-1	TGTGCCGGCAGCCCCGAACGGACTAGCGGGAGAGAGAGTGAGCAGTTCTTC	CAGSPERTSGRESEQFF
.	TRBD2	TRBV20-1	TRBJ2-7	TGCAGTGCCCGGACTAGCGCCAGGGACGAGCAGTACTTC	CSARTSARDEQYF
.	TRBD2	TRBV20-1	TRBJ2-1	TGTAGTGCTAGGGACCTAGCGGGCGCTTACAATGAGCAGGTCTTC	CSARDLAGAYNEQVF
few	.	TRBV29-1	TRBJ1-2	TGCAGCGTCCTACAGCTTCTTAACTATGGCTACACCTTC	CSVLQLLNYGYTF
.	.	TRBV20-1	TRBJ2-3	TGCAGTGCTAGTTTCGGAGGGCCGGGAGATACGCAGTATTTT	CSASFGGPGDTQYF
.	TRBD2	TRBV6-6	TRBJ2-5	TGTGCCAGCGATTGGCGGGGGGTAATGCCCCAGTACTTC	CASDWRGVMPQYF
.	.	TRBV6-5	TRBJ2-3	TGTGCCAGCAGCCAACCGGACTGGGGGCAGTATTTT	CASSQPDWGQYF
.	.	TRBV20-1	TRBJ2-7	TGCAGTGCCATGGGCAGGGGTATCTACGAGCAGTACTTC	CSAMGRGIYEQYF
few	.	TRBV4-1	TRBJ2-1	TGCGCCAGCAGCCAAGTAATAGCGGCAGACTACAATGAGCAGTTCTTC	CASSQVIAADYNEQFF
.	TRBD1	TRBV2	TRBJ2-7	TGTGCCAGCGTTGGCGGGACAGGGAGCTACGAGCAGTACTTC	CASVGGTGSYEQYF
.	.	TRBV2	TRBJ1-1	TGTGCCAGCAGTGAAACAGAGAACTTGAACACTGAAGCTTTCTTT	CASSETENLNTEAFF
few	.	TRBV7-2	TRBJ1-1	TGTGCCAGCAGCTTAGCGACAGGCCCGCGCGAAGCTTTCTTT	CASSLATGPREAFF
.	.	TRBV28	TRBJ2-5	TGTGCCAGCAGTTCCATCGGGACTGAGACCCAGTACTTC	CASSSIGTETQYF
few	.	TRBV7-9	TRBJ1-6	TGTGCCAGCAGCCTACTAGGGGATTCACCCCTCCACTTT	CASSLLGDSPLHF
few	.	TRBV2	TRBJ1-2	TGTGCCAGCAACCCGTCAGGGAGGGCGGGCTATGGCTACACCTTC	CASNPSGRAGYGYTF
.	TRBD1	TRBV9	TRBJ2-1	TGTGCCTCCGGGACAGGGGGCGGGGAGCAGTTCTTC	CASGTGGGEQFF
.	.	TRBV20-1	TRBJ2-7	TGCAGTGCTATCTGGTTAGCGGCAACAAGCTCCTACGAGCAGTACTTC	CSAIWLAATSSYEQYF
.	.	TRBV4-2	TRBJ2-6	TGTGCCAGCAGCCAAGAAGTTTACAGCTCTGGGGCCAACGTCCTGACTTTC	CASSQEVYSSGANVLTF
few	.	TRBV4-2	TRBJ2-7	TGTGCCAGCAGGAGGACAGAAGGTTCCTACGAGCAGTACTTC	CASRRTEGSYEQYF
few	.	TRBV20-1	TRBJ2-4	TGCAGTGCTAGTGGTGGGATAAGCTACGGGTACTTC	CSASGGISYGYF
.	.	TRBV10-3	TRBJ2-1	TGTGCCATCAGTGGTAGTTTGAATGAGCAGTTCTTC	CAISGSLNEQFF
.	.	TRBV5-1	TRBJ2-7	TGCGCCAGCAGCTTAACTGGGGCCGCCAACTACGAGCAGTACTTC	CASSLTGAANYEQYF
few	.	TRBV29-1	TRBJ2-7	TGCAGCGTTGAGGGCACAGCCTACGAGCAGTACTTC	CSVEGTAYEQYF
.	TRBD1	TRBV12-3/TRBV12-4	TRBJ2-2	TGTGCCAGCAGTTTGACAGGGGAGCGGGAGCTGTTTTTT	CASSLTGERELFF
.	TRBD1	TRBV14	TRBJ2-2	TGTGCCAGCAGCCGTCCCGGGACAGGCTGGGGGGACACCGGGGAGCTGTTTTTT	CASSRPGTGWGDTGELFF
few	TRBD2	TRBV12-5	TRBJ2-7	TGTGCTAGTGGTTTGCGTTTGTTGAGCGCGGGAGCCTACGAGCAGTACTTC	CASGLRLLSAGAYEQYF
.	TRBD1	TRBV3-1	TRBJ1-2	TGTGCCAGCAGCCCGGGACAGGGGTTGCGGGGCTACACCTTC	CASSPGQGLRGYTF
.	.	TRBV9	TRBJ1-2	TGTGCCAGCAGCGTCACGCCCGACAGTGGCCTTGGGGGCTACACCTTC	CASSVTPDSGLGGYTF
.	.	TRBV4-1	TRBJ1-6	TGCGCCAGCAGCCAACGGGCCGGGGTCTTCTCCTATAGTTCACCCCTCCACTTT	CASSQRAGVFSYSSPLHF
.	.	TRBV10-3	TRBJ1-1	TGTGCCATCAGTGAGTCCCGACAGACCAACACTGAAGCTTTCTTT	CAISESRQTNTEAFF
.	.	TRBV28	TRBJ2-6	TGTGCCAGCAGTCTACCTGAGGGCTCTGGGGCCAACGTCCTGACTTTC	CASSLPEGSGANVLTF
.	.	TRBV20-1	TRBJ2-5	TGCAGTGCTTTAGCGGTGGGAGAGACCCAGTACTTC	CSALAVGETQYF
few	TRBD1	TRBV7-9	TRBJ1-2	TGTGCCAGCAGCCAAGGGGGCGAGTATGGCTACACCTTC	CASSQGGEYGYTF
.	.	TRBV2	TRBJ1-4	TGTGCCAGCACCCAACCCCCCAGTAATGAAAAACTGTTTTTT	CASTQPPSNEKLFF
.	.	TRBV12-3/TRBV12-4	TRBJ2-4	TGTGCCAGCAGCCAAGGGGCGAGCATTCAGTACTTC	CASSQGASIQYF
.	TRBD2	TRBV7-9	TRBJ2-7	TGTGCCAGCAGCTTAGGACTAGCGGGAGAGATGGGGCAGTACTTC	CASSLGLAGEMGQYF
.	.	TRBV6-4	TRBJ2-3	TGTGCCAGCAGTTCGACATGGGAGAACAATGAGCAGTATTTT	CASSSTWENNEQYF
.	.	TRBV19	TRBJ2-7	TGTGCCAGTACCTCAAGGGTTCTGGGAGCCGAGCAGTACTTC	CASTSRVLGAEQYF
few	.	TRBV5-1	TRBJ2-1	TGCGCCAGCAGCTACCGGGACTTATACAATGAGCAGTTCTTC	CASSYRDLYNEQFF